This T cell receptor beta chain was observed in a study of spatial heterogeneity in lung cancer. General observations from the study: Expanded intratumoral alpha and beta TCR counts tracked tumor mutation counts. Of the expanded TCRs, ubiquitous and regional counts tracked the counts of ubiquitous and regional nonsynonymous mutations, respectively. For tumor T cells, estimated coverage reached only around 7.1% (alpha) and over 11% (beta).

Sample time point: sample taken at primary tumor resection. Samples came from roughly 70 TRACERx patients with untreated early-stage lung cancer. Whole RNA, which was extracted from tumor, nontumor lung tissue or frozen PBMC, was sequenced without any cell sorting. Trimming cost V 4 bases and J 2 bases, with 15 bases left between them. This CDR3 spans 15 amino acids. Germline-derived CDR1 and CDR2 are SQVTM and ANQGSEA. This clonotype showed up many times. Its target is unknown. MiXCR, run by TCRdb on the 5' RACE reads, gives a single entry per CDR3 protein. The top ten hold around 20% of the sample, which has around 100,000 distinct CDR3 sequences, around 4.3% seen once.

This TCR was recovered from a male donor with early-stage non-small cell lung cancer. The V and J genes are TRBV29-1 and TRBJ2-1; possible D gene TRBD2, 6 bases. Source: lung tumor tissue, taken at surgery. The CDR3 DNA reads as TGCAGCGTTGTAGGGTTGGGCGGGACCTACAATGAGCAGTTCTTC. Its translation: CSVVGLGGTYNEQFF.